One and the same sample provided the 26 T cell receptor beta chains below, sequenced in a study of blood T cell repertoires in COVID-19. Measured with immunoSEQ multiplex PCR; TCRdb has only the in-frame clones, and not every one. The sample holds 65,000 to 70,000 clones, around 80% seen once. The sample taken for sequencing was peripheral blood. The receptors derive from a human donor in a cohort sampled during active COVID-19.

The chain's CDR3 is CASSYSQAENQPQHF. The CDR3 coding sequence is TGTGCCAGCAGTTACTCGCAAGCGGAAAATCAGCCCCAGCATTTT. The chain combines TRBV6-5 with TRBJ1-5; no firm D call. The germline CDR1 and CDR2 sequences are MNHEY and SVGAGI. Between the trimmed V and J ends, which lost 0 bases and 4 bases, there was a span of 10 bases. The length of the CDR3 is 15 residues.

This chain joins TRBV4-1 and TRBJ2-3; 8 nucleotides align to TRBD1. Germline CDR1 MGHRA, CDR2 YSYEKL. With 4 bases clipped from V and 2 bases from J, the junction kept 8 bases outside the gene matches. The CDR3 loop spans 16 amino acids. The CDR3: CASSPKDRAITDTQYF. The CDR3 coding sequence is TGCGCCAGCAGCCCCAAGGACAGGGCGATCACAGATACGCAGTATTTT.

This clone was found once. The chain joins TRBV5-1 to TRBJ1-2; D unresolved. The CDR3 sequence is 13 residues long. From germline, CDR1 is SGHRS and CDR2 YFSETQ. V was trimmed by 4 bases and J by 4 bases, leaving 11 bases between them. The CDR3 coding sequence is TGCGCCAGCAGCGAGCCGGGGATCTATGGCTACACCTTC. Protein product: CASSEPGIYGYTF.

This clone appeared a few times. This sequence joins TRBV6-2 or TRBV6-3 and TRBJ2-7, with 8 positions matching TRBD2. Germline V lookup: CDR1 MNHEY, CDR2 SVGEGT. Unmatched junction bases numbered 11, after V lost 6 bases and J lost 7 bases. There are 14 residues in the CDR3. The CDR3 here is CASSSSLAGREQYF. In DNA form, the CDR3 reads TGTGCCAGCAGCTCTTCCTTAGCGGGGAGGGAGCAGTACTTC.

The chain recombines TRBV28 with TRBJ1-5; possibly TRBD1 for D (6 bases). CDR1 is MDHEN, CDR2 SYDVKM, per germline. With 6 bases removed from V and 5 bases from J, the gap between germline ends came to 17 bases. This CDR3 has 15 residues. The CDR3 nucleotides read TGTGCCAGCAGCAGCGGGGGCGCTCGGTATCAGCCCCAGCATTTT. This translates into CASSSGGARYQPQHF.

The CDR3 DNA is TGTGCCAGCAGCCGGCGGAAACGGCAAGAGACCCAGTACTTC. Protein product: CASSRRKRQETQYF. The rearrangement links TRBV14 to TRBJ2-5; D call uncertain. There are 14 residues in the CDR3. The V gene's germline CDR1 is SGHDN and CDR2 FVKESK. Trimming removed 4 bases at V and 2 bases at J, with 11 bases between.

This chain uses TRBV29-1 with TRBJ2-7, with TRBD2 matching over 15 bases. The V segment lost 5 bases and the J segment 2 bases; nucleotides outside the gene matches: 10. CDR3 length: 17 residues. Germline V CDR1 and CDR2: SQVTM, ANQGSEA. The CDR3 loop reads CSVLGGLAGGGTYEQYF. CDR3 nucleotide sequence: TGCAGCGTTTTGGGGGGACTAGCGGGAGGAGGGACCTACGAGCAGTACTTC.

The chain carries TRBV19 and TRBJ1-4; possibly TRBD1 for D (5 bases). V was pared by 6 bases and J by 8 bases, with 19 bases between. The CDR3 consists of 15 residues. Per germline, CDR1 LNHDA and CDR2 SQIVND (reference sequence). CDR3 amino acids: CASRPTGGVAEKLFF. CDR3 DNA sequence: TGTGCCAGTAGGCCCACAGGTGGTGTCGCGGAAAAACTGTTTTTT.

The chain has TRBV20-1 and TRBJ1-2; maybe TRBD1 (5 bases). Germline V gene sequence: CDR1 DFQATT, CDR2 SNEGSKA (reference sequence). This CDR3 is 13 amino acids long. V lost 3 bases and J 8 bases, leaving 16 bases between the germline ends. The CDR3 region has the DNA TGCAGTGCTAGTCTGGAGACCTCAGGGGGCTACACCTTC. This sequence encodes CSASLETSGGYTF.

The CDR3 sequence: CASSLNTGQYF. The CDR3 DNA reads TGTGCCAGCAGCCTAAACACGGGGCAGTACTTC. The chain recombines TRBV7-9 with TRBJ2-7, with D unresolved. CDR1 SEHNR and CDR2 FQNEAQ come from the germline V gene (reference sequence). The CDR3 is made up of 11 amino acids. Between the trimmed V and J ends, which lost 5 bases and 9 bases, there was a span of 11 bases.

The chain has TRBV28 and TRBJ2-7; a possible D gene is TRBD1 (5 bases). The CDR3 runs to 15 residues. From germline, CDR1 is MDHEN and CDR2 SYDVKM. Trimming shortened V by 5 bases and J by 0 bases, and 14 bases separated the two germline ends. The CDR3 coding sequence is TGTGCCAGCAGTGGCGGTCTGACAGACTCCTACGAGCAGTACTTC. Amino acid sequence: CASSGGLTDSYEQYF. Looking up the rest from reference TRBV28 and TRBJ2-7 gives the full variable domain: DVKVTQSSRYLVKRTGEKVFLECVQDMDHENMFWYRQDPGLGLRLIYFSYDVKMKEKGDIPEGYSVSREKKERFSLILESASTNQTSMYLCASSGGLTDSYEQYFGPGTRLTVT.

The chain uses TRBV7-2 and TRBJ2-2; 8 bases fit TRBD1. Germline loops: CDR1 SGHTA, CDR2 FQGNSA. Trimming took 6 bases from V and 1 from J; bases not matched to a gene: 4. The CDR3 runs 15 residues. The CDR3 coding sequence is TGTGCCAGCAGAAGAGACAGGGGGAACACCGGGGAGCTGTTTTTT. Its protein product is CASRRDRGNTGELFF. Full variable domain (outside the CDR3, taken from reference TRBV7-2 and TRBJ2-2): GAGVSQSPSNKVTEKGKDVELRCDPISGHTALYWYRQSLGQGLEFLIYFQGNSAPDKSGLPSDRFSAERTGGSVSTLTIQRTQQEDSAVYLCASRRDRGNTGELFFGEGSRLTVL.

The chain couples TRBV6-2 or TRBV6-3 to TRBJ2-7; D perhaps matches TRBD1 (5 bases). The CDR3 is made up of 14 amino acids. In germline, CDR1 is MNHEY, CDR2 SVGEGT. The V gene lost 3 bases and the J gene lost 4 bases, with 13 bases spanning the gap. DNA for the CDR3: TGTGCCAGCAGTTATTCAGGGTCTGGTTACGAGCAGTACTTC. This translates into CASSYSGSGYEQYF.

The V gene is TRBV28, the J gene TRBJ2-3; D might be TRBD2 (6 bases). Germline values: CDR1 MDHEN, CDR2 SYDVKM. V was cut by 7 bases and J by 3 bases, with 17 bases left in between. This CDR3 is built from 15 residues. CDR3 bases: TGTGCCAGCATACAGTGGGGGGTGCGGACAGATACGCAGTATTTT. Protein: CASIQWGVRTDTQYF.

The J gene is TRBJ2-2, the V gene TRBV10-3; D is perhaps TRBD1 (5 bases). Trimming pared 5 bases from V and 3 bases from J, leaving 22 bases between. In germline, CDR1 is ENHRY, CDR2 SYGVKD. CDR3 length: 18 amino acids. The DNA of the CDR3 is TGTGCCATCAGTCCTTATACCTCCCAGGGAAGGGACACCGGGGAGCTGTTTTTT. This gives the protein CAISPYTSQGRDTGELFF.

The count of this clone is one. This rearrangement joins TRBV14 to TRBJ2-7; tentatively, D is TRBD1 (5 bases). V was pared by 1 base and J by 0 bases, with 10 bases between. The CDR3 is 15 amino acids. Germline loops: CDR1 SGHDN, CDR2 FVKESK. The CDR3 DNA sequence: TGTGCCAGCAGCCAAGGGAAAGGGGCCTCCTACGAGCAGTACTTC. This sequence encodes CASSQGKGASYEQYF.

This chain uses TRBV5-8 with TRBJ1-3, with no clear D. CDR1 is SGHTS, CDR2 YDEGEE, per germline. Trimming cost V 4 bases and J 3 bases, with 17 bases left between them. The CDR3 spans 16 residues. CDR3 protein: CASSQPGYFFGNTIYF. CDR3 in DNA: TGTGCCAGCAGCCAGCCGGGATACTTCTTTGGAAACACCATATATTTT.

The rearrangement uses TRBV11-2 and TRBJ1-4; D perhaps matches TRBD1 (6 bases). Germline lookup yields CDR1 SGHAT and CDR2 FQNNGV. CDR3 length: 15 amino acids. Trimming stripped 0 bases from V and 4 bases from J, with 9 bases between. The CDR3 region is CASSLEGAINEKLFF. CDR3 bases: TGTGCCAGCAGCTTAGAGGGGGCGATTAATGAAAAACTGTTTTTT.

J is TRBJ2-7 and V is TRBV28, with unresolved D. Per the germline V gene, CDR1 is MDHEN and CDR2 is SYDVKM. This CDR3 contains 14 residues. The V end was cut by 6 bases, the J end by 0 bases, with 12 bases between. The CDR3 spells CASSTGSSSYEQYF. The CDR3 nucleotides read TGTGCCAGCAGCACCGGGTCGAGCTCCTACGAGCAGTACTTC.

This clone was seen a few times. V gene TRBV2 combines with J gene TRBJ2-2; TRBD2 aligns across 11 bases. There are 19 residues in the CDR3. The V segment lost 3 bases and the J segment 1 base; nucleotides outside the gene matches: 10. Germline V CDR1 and CDR2: SNHLY, FYNNEI. The CDR3 reads CASSDPTDGTSGNTGELFF. The CDR3, as DNA: TGTGCCAGCAGTGACCCGACAGACGGGACTAGCGGGAACACCGGGGAGCTGTTTTTT.

Written as DNA, the CDR3 is TGTGCCAGCAAAGTCCCGACTGACAATGAGCAGTTCTTC. Its translation is CASKVPTDNEQFF. The chain carries TRBV27 and TRBJ2-1, with D unresolved. This CDR3 comprises 13 residues. The V end was cut by 7 bases, the J end by 5 bases, with 12 bases between. Germline CDR1 and CDR2: MNHEY and SMNVEV (reference sequence).

The genes are TRBV13 and TRBJ2-3; 9 bases are shared with TRBD1. Germline-derived CDR1 and CDR2 are PRHDT and FYEKMQ (reference sequence). The CDR3 totals 15 residues. The V segment lost 7 bases and the J segment 2 bases; nucleotides outside the gene matches: 7. The CDR3 spells CASTMGQGPTDTQYF. CDR3 bases: TGTGCCAGCACCATGGGACAGGGTCCCACAGATACGCAGTATTTT.

A single count supports this clone. The DNA of the CDR3 is TGTGCCAGCTCACCACAGCAGGGCGGCTACACCTTC. It is translated as CASSPQQGGYTF. The chain employs TRBV18 and TRBJ1-2; D perhaps matches TRBD1 (5 bases). The CDR3 covers 12 residues. Germline CDR1 KGHSH, CDR2 LQKENI. The V end lost 1 base, the J end lost 8 bases, and 8 bases lay between the germline ends.

This rearrangement joins TRBV18 to TRBJ2-5; D is ambiguous. Germline CDR1 reads KGHSH; CDR2 reads LQKENI. The V end lost 3 bases, the J end lost 3 bases, and 8 bases lay between the germline ends. CDR3 length equals 13 residues. This chain's CDR3 is CASSPVIEETQYF. In DNA form, the CDR3 reads TGTGCCAGCTCACCCGTGATAGAAGAGACCCAGTACTTC.

The rearrangement uses TRBV9 and TRBJ1-6; 11 nucleotides line up with TRBD1. The CDR3 is made up of 16 amino acids. Germline lookup yields CDR1 SGDLS and CDR2 YYNGEE. Trimming at V came to 4 bases and at J to 8 bases, leaving 8 bases not matched to a gene. The CDR3 sequence is CASSPRTGGAYSPLHF. CDR3 nucleotides: TGTGCCAGCAGCCCCCGGACAGGGGGCGCTTATTCACCCCTCCACTTT.

This chain joins TRBV28 and TRBJ2-2; 9 bases line up with TRBD2. J was trimmed by 7 bases and V by 6 bases; bases with no gene match: 3. Germline V gene lookup returns CDR1 MDHEN and CDR2 SYDVKM. The CDR3 is 13 amino acids. In DNA form, the CDR3 reads TGTGCCAGCAGCTTAGCGGGAGACGGGGAGCTGTTTTTT. This gives the protein CASSLAGDGELFF. Full variable domain (rest looked up from reference TRBV28 and TRBJ2-2): DVKVTQSSRYLVKRTGEKVFLECVQDMDHENMFWYRQDPGLGLRLIYFSYDVKMKEKGDIPEGYSVSREKKERFSLILESASTNQTSMYLCASSLAGDGELFFGEGSRLTVL.